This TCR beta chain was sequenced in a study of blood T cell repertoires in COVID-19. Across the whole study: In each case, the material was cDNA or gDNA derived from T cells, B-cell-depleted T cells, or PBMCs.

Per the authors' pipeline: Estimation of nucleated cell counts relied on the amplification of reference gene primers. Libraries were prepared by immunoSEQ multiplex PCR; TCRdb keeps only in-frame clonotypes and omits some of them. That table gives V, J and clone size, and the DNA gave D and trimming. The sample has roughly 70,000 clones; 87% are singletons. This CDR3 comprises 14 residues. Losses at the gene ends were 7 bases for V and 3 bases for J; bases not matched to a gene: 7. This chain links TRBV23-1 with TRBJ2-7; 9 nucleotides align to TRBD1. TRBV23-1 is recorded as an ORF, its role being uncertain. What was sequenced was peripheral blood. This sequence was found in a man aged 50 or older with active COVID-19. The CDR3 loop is CASTRDRANYEQYF. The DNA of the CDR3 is TGCGCCAGCACTCGGGACAGGGCTAACTACGAGCAGTACTTC.